The rows below give T cell receptor beta chains drawn from one sample of a study of post-analysis software for immune sequencing data. A single record per CDR3 protein comes from TCRdb applying MiXCR to the PCR reads. The sample includes 450,000 to 650,000 distinct CDR3 sequences, roughly two fifths of them seen just once. The material sequenced was blood. The receptors derive from a girl aged 5 to 17 with multiple sclerosis. The CDR3 runs from the conserved cysteine through the conserved F or W. D genes are given only for firm matches. Clone size is not always given. Where it is, it says once, few, many or a class for expanded clones.

V gene,clone size,D gene,J gene,CDR3 protein,CDR3 DNA
TRBV12-3/TRBV12-4,-,-,TRBJ2-3,CASSPTGSDTQYF,TGTGCCAGCAGTCCGACTGGGTCGGATACGCAGTATTTT
TRBV20-1,-,-,TRBJ1-4,CSVVDRRQPDEKLFF,TGCAGTGTTGTGGACCGGAGGCAGCCCGATGAAAAACTGTTTTTT
TRBV3-1,-,TRBD2,TRBJ2-5,CASSRGLAGVGSPEETQYF,TGTGCCAGCAGCCGGGGACTAGCGGGGGTTGGGTCCCCTGAAGAGACCCAGTACTTC
TRBV20-1,-,-,TRBJ2-3,CSAGRGPDTQYF,TGCAGTGCCGGGAGGGGGCCAGATACGCAGTATTTT
TRBV15,-,TRBD2,TRBJ2-1,CVTGGAGAYNEQFF,TGTGTCACGGGGGGAGCGGGGGCCTACAATGAGCAGTTCTTC
TRBV7-3,-,-,TRBJ1-2,CASSPLGRLYGYTF,TGTGCCAGCAGCCCTCTTGGGCGTCTCTATGGCTACACCTTC
TRBV6-6,-,TRBD1,TRBJ1-2,CATRGPNYGYTF,TGTGCCACCAGGGGGCCCAACTATGGCTACACCTTC
TRBV6-1,-,-,TRBJ1-2,CASSEPPQDGYTF,TGTGCCAGCAGTGAACCCCCACAGGATGGCTACACCTTC
TRBV5-1,-,TRBD2,TRBJ2-5,CASSTILAGVGSLGTQYF,TGCGCCAGCAGTACTATCCTAGCGGGAGTTGGCAGTTTAGGGACCCAGTACTTC
TRBV29-1,-,-,TRBJ1-1,CSADDRIWGVRGGRNTEAFF,TGCAGCGCCGATGACCGTATTTGGGGAGTGAGGGGAGGTAGGAACACTGAAGCTTTCTTT
TRBV6-1,-,-,TRBJ2-6,CASSEGWANVLTF,TGTGCCAGCAGTGAAGGGTGGGCCAACGTCCTGACTTTC
TRBV5-1,-,TRBD2,TRBJ2-1,CASSLAAGRHNEQFF,TGCGCCAGCAGCTTGGCAGCGGGAAGGCACAATGAGCAGTTCTTC
TRBV6-5,many,TRBD2,TRBJ2-1,CASRGSGDYNEQFF,TGTGCCAGCAGGGGTAGCGGGGACTACAATGAGCAGTTCTTC
TRBV5-1,-,-,TRBJ2-3,CASSLAGRPPTQYF,TGCGCCAGCAGCTTGGCCGGACGGCCTCCTACGCAGTATTTT
TRBV15,few,-,TRBJ1-2,CATSRDPNYGYTF,TGTGCCACCAGCAGAGATCCTAACTATGGCTACACCTTC
TRBV6-5,few,TRBD2,TRBJ2-1,CASSSLRGLAGEQFF,TGTGCCAGCAGTTCCCTTAGGGGACTAGCGGGAGAGCAGTTCTTC
TRBV5-1,many,-,TRBJ2-7,CASSGDITTAEQYF,TGCGCCAGCAGCGGGGACATTACGACGGCCGAGCAGTACTTC
TRBV5-1,-,TRBD2,TRBJ2-4,CASSWGLAGVTKNIQYF,TGCGCCAGCAGCTGGGGACTAGCGGGAGTAACCAAAAACATTCAGTACTTC
TRBV7-2,-,TRBD1,TRBJ1-2,CASSQPGQANYGCTF,TGTGCCAGCAGCCAACCGGGACAGGCTAACTATGGCTGCACCTTC
TRBV3-1,-,-,TRBJ2-5,CASSQPKETQYF,TGTGCCAGCAGCCAACCTAAAGAGACCCAGTACTTC
TRBV20-1,-,TRBD1,TRBJ1-2,CSASAPGQGYGYTF,TGCAGTGCTAGTGCCCCGGGACAGGGCTATGGCTACACCTTC
TRBV20-1,-,TRBD1,TRBJ2-7,CSAAADRDDEQYF,TGCAGTGCCGCCGCGGACAGGGACGACGAGCAGTACTTC
TRBV7-9,-,-,TRBJ2-7,CASSTGTYNEQYF,TGTGCCAGCAGCACCGGGACTTACAATGAGCAGTACTTC
TRBV12-3/TRBV12-4,-,-,TRBJ2-1,CASSLTGQTYNEQFF,TGTGCCAGCAGTTTAACCGGACAGACCTACAATGAGCAGTTCTTC
TRBV4-1,few,-,TRBJ2-3,CASSQAGVRADTQYF,TGCGCCAGCAGCCAAGCGGGAGTTCGTGCAGATACGCAGTATTTT